This entry is about one T cell receptor beta chain. What it binds is unknown. Germline V CDR1 and CDR2: SEHNR, FQNEAQ (reference sequence). The V gene end was trimmed by 5 bases and the J gene end by 8 bases; junction bases not matched to a gene: 11. The CDR3 length is 14 residues. It was healthy bone marrow donors who served as donors. These data belong to a study of cytomegalovirus exposure and HLA in healthy donors. General study results and limits: Differences between HLA loci emerged in a later analysis of TCR association rates, with DRB1 most and HLA-C fewest. Available immune exposure information was restricted to CMV serostatus only. In vitro experiments confirmed that a few CMV-associated chains were specific for CMV antigens.

The PCR was carried out with 60 Vbeta primers and 13 Jbeta primers. Clones were read by immunoSEQ multiplex PCR, and TCRdb kept only the in-frame ones, dropping some. The profile shows 150,000 or so clones, about 80% of them singletons. This chain uses TRBV7-9 with TRBJ1-2, with TRBD1 matching 7 bases. The clonotype was recovered from a woman aged 40 to 50 in good health and CMV-seronegative. The source material was PBMCs. The CDR3 protein is CASSLLATGEGYTF. DNA for the CDR3: TGTGCCAGCAGCCTTTTGGCTACAGGGGAAGGCTACACCTTC.